A selection of T cell receptor beta chains follows, all from one sample in a study of T-cell reconstitution after alpha-beta-depleted transplantation in children. Each CDR3 protein is one row after TCRdb ran MiXCR on the PCR reads. The sample shows approximately 640,000 distinct CDR3 sequences, 16% of them seen only once. This sample comprised PBMCs from the stem cell graft donor, obtained from the stem cell graft. These receptors were collected from a human donor who donated a stem cell graft to a child with acute myeloid leukemia. Both conserved end residues are part of each CDR3. D genes are given only for firm matches. A clone size is listed for some rows: how often the clone was seen (once, few, many), or a class if it is expanded.

>TRBJ2-1|many|.|TRBV9
CASSDGSREQFF
TGTGCCAGCAGCGATGGGAGTCGGGAGCAGTTCTTC
>TRBJ1-1|.|.|TRBV20-1
CSARELPEAFF
TGCAGTGCGCGGGAGTTACCTGAAGCTTTCTTT
>TRBJ1-6|many|.|TRBV20-1
CSARKNSPLHF
TGCAGTGCTAGAAAGAATTCACCCCTCCACTTT
>TRBJ1-5|.|TRBD1|TRBV7-2
CASSLDRAGNQPQHF
TGTGCCAGCAGCTTGGACAGGGCGGGCAATCAGCCCCAGCATTTT
>TRBJ2-1|few|.|TRBV13
CASSLRVDQQFF
TGTGCCAGCAGCTTAAGGGTGGATCAACAGTTCTTC
>TRBJ1-2|.|TRBD1|TRBV20-1
CSARSRGDYGYTF
TGCAGTGCTAGGAGCAGGGGGGACTATGGCTACACCTTC
>TRBJ2-7|.|.|TRBV27
CASSFDPSYEQYF
TGTGCCAGCAGTTTCGACCCTTCCTACGAGCAGTACTTC
>TRBJ2-7|.|.|TRBV20-1
CSVVVPGRGYEQYF
TGCAGTGTTGTAGTCCCGGGACGAGGGTACGAGCAGTACTTC
>TRBJ2-1|many|.|TRBV29-1
CSVLGREPTYNEQFF
TGCAGCGTTTTGGGAAGGGAGCCTACCTACAATGAGCAGTTCTTC
>TRBJ1-3|.|.|TRBV29-1
CSAYFRLDSGNTIYF
TGCAGCGCGTACTTCAGGTTAGACTCTGGAAACACCATATATTTT
>TRBJ1-5|many|TRBD1|TRBV20-1
CSAQQGNQPQHF
TGCAGTGCACAACAGGGGAATCAGCCCCAGCATTTT
>TRBJ1-6|few|TRBD1|TRBV27
CATSGQLDSPLHF
TGTGCCACCTCGGGACAGTTAGACTCACCCCTCCACTTT
>TRBJ2-2|many|.|TRBV29-1
CSVGRNGELFF
TGCAGCGTTGGGAGGAATGGGGAGCTGTTTTTT
>TRBJ2-2|.|.|TRBV5-5
CASSLSYYYTGELFF
TGTGCCAGCAGCTTATCATACTATTACACCGGGGAGCTGTTTTTT
>TRBJ2-1|.|.|TRBV24-1
CATSDLTGRDEQFF
TGTGCCACCAGTGATTTGACAGGGAGGGATGAGCAGTTCTTC
>TRBJ2-1|few|.|TRBV6-2/TRBV6-3
CASWGRGGTYNEQFF
TGTGCCAGCTGGGGTAGGGGTGGCACCTACAATGAGCAGTTCTTC
>TRBJ1-2|few|.|TRBV7-8
CASSLFTRDGYTF
TGTGCCAGCAGCTTATTTACTAGGGATGGCTACACCTTC
>TRBJ2-4|many|.|TRBV20-1
CSARGREGASGIQYF
TGCAGTGCTAGAGGAAGGGAAGGGGCTTCGGGTATTCAGTACTTC
>TRBJ1-1|many|.|TRBV7-2
CASSLLNTEAFF
TGTGCCAGCAGCTTGCTGAACACTGAAGCTTTCTTT
>TRBJ1-5|.|TRBD1|TRBV7-9
CASSLSRGGNDQPQHF
TGTGCCAGCAGCTTATCCCGAGGGGGCAATGATCAGCCCCAGCATTTT
>TRBJ2-1|many|TRBD2|TRBV20-1
CSARVAGGRRTHNEQFF
TGCAGTGCTAGAGTTGCGGGGGGCCGTAGGACCCACAATGAGCAGTTCTTC
>TRBJ2-5|many|.|TRBV5-1
CASSLGGSGIERQETQYF
TGCGCCAGCAGCTTGGGGGGGTCAGGGATTGAACGCCAAGAGACCCAGTACTTC
>TRBJ1-2|few|TRBD1|TRBV4-2
CASSQDQGQGGQFGYTF
TGTGCCAGCAGCCAAGATCAAGGACAGGGAGGGCAGTTTGGCTACACCTTC
>TRBJ2-5|many|.|TRBV12-3/TRBV12-4
CASSFLTSEETQYF
TGTGCCAGCAGTTTTCTGACTTCGGAAGAGACCCAGTACTTC
>TRBJ2-1|.|TRBD1|TRBV11-1
CASSHPKPTGGADNEQFF
TGTGCCAGCAGCCATCCCAAACCGACAGGGGGCGCCGACAATGAGCAGTTCTTC
>TRBJ1-1|.|.|TRBV7-9
CASSPSSLNTEAFF
TGTGCCAGCAGCCCCTCCAGCCTAAACACTGAAGCTTTCTTT
>TRBJ2-5|few|.|TRBV20-1
CSASQGSGKETQYF
TGCAGTGCCTCGCAGGGAAGTGGAAAAGAGACCCAGTACTTC
>TRBJ2-2|.|.|TRBV7-2
CASSLLYILNTGELFF
TGTGCCAGCAGCTTACTGTATATCTTAAACACCGGGGAGCTGTTTTTT
>TRBJ1-6|few|TRBD1|TRBV7-9
CASSLSRTGEVVAPLHF
TGTGCCAGCAGCCTAAGCCGGACAGGGGAGGTGGTCGCACCCCTCCACTTT